The entry below gives a single T cell receptor beta chain sequence along with its context. The antigen remains unidentified. The sample carries other DNA sequences with the same CDR3. The sample comes from a study of shared clonotypes between healthy human individuals. Study summary: With ages of 18 to 49, the donors were a couple of women and three men.

Sorted-subset replicate PCRs used 200 to 250 ng DNA, around 31,000 T cell genomes. The table came from immunoSEQ multiplex PCR; TCRdb's copy has only in-frame clones and leaves some out. The sample contains roughly 2.6 million clones, just over 90% of which appear only once. The CDR3 has 13 residues. Germline loops: CDR1 KGHSH, CDR2 LQKENI. The V end was cut by 3 bases, the J end by 2 bases, with 5 bases between. General study findings and limits: Generation probabilities of non-shared clonotypes were lower (relative to those shared by all four donors). The study's rarefaction showed incomplete sorted-subset sequencing despite large depth.

The TCR was taken from a man aged 18-30 years in good health. The chain couples TRBV18 to TRBJ1-5, with D unresolved. The sequencing sample was made of naive CD4+ T cells sorted from blood. Described subset: CD45RA+ positively selected. CDR3 residues: CASSPSGNQPQHF. In nucleotides, the CDR3 is TGTGCCAGCTCACCTTCGGGCAATCAGCCCCAGCATTTT. The whole variable domain, remainder taken from reference TRBV18 and TRBJ1-5, is NAGVMQNPRHLVRRRGQEARLRCSPMKGHSHVYWYRQLPEEGLKFMVYLQKENIIDESGMPKERFSAEFPKEGPSILRIQQVVRGDSAAYFCASSPSGNQPQHFGDGTRLSIL.